Presented here are 17 T cell receptor beta chains from one specimen sequenced in a study of cytomegalovirus exposure and HLA in healthy donors (dated by TCRdb to about 2017). Receptor amplification or capture employed the immunoSEQ multiplex PCR assay. TCRdb re-hosts the immuneACCESS table, in-frame sequences only. Its copies lack some clones; in the studies checked, an unresolved V gene accounts for under half of them, and the cause for the rest is not known. Present in this sample are over 200,000 clones, 83% of which were seen just once. In total, the top ten clones hold 4.5% to 6% of the sample. Specimen: PBMCs. These receptor sequences come from a woman aged 18-29 years in good health and CMV-seronegative.

The chain combines TRBV4-2 with TRBJ2-3; D may be TRBD2 (5 bases). Germline V gene sequence: CDR1 LGHNA, CDR2 YNFKEQ. The germline V and J ends were trimmed by 0 bases and 5 bases, with 15 bases remaining between them. The CDR3 contains 16 residues. The CDR3 DNA sequence: TGTGCCAGCAGCCAAGATAGGTGGACTTTGGGAGATACGCAGTATTTT. Its protein is CASSQDRWTLGDTQYF.

This chain connects TRBV11-3 to TRBJ2-1, with 8 bases identical to TRBD2. Per germline, CDR1 SGHNT and CDR2 YENEEA. Unmatched junction bases numbered 9, after V lost 3 bases and J lost 8 bases. There are 15 residues in the CDR3. The CDR3 region has the DNA TGTGCCAGCAGCTTCTCGGTAGCGGGAATGCATGAGCAGTTCTTC. Translation: CASSFSVAGMHEQFF. The full variable domain, its missing parts supplied by reference TRBV11-3 and TRBJ2-1, is EAGVVQSPRYKIIEKKQPVAFWCNPISGHNTLYWYLQNLGQGPELLIRYENEEAVDDSQLPKDRFSAERLKGVDSTLKIQPAELGDSAVYLCASSFSVAGMHEQFFGPGTRLTVL.

This clone has only one observation. The rearrangement joins TRBV2 to TRBJ2-7; D perhaps matches TRBD1 (6 bases). Germline CDR1 SNHLY, CDR2 FYNNEI. Trimming took off 5 bases at V and 3 bases at J, with 14 bases between the two ends. The CDR3 length is 14 residues. DNA of the CDR3: TGTGCCAGCAGTAGGGACAATTTACTCTACGAGCAGTACTTC. As protein: CASSRDNLLYEQYF.

This chain uses TRBV30 with TRBJ2-7; D is uncertain. The DNA end lines up better with TRBJ2-1; the J call may be wrong. The V gene's germline CDR1 is GTSNPN and CDR2 SVGIG (reference sequence). This CDR3 spans 13 amino acids. The CDR3 DNA reads as TGTGCCTGGAGTAGGACGGCGTACAATGAGCAGTTCTTC. Residues: CAWSRTAYNEQFF.

In this sample, this clone turned up once. This chain uses TRBV28 with TRBJ1-4, with 7 bases matching TRBD1. Per germline, CDR1 MDHEN and CDR2 SYDVKM. This CDR3 comprises 12 residues. With V trimmed by 6 bases and J by 5 bases, 0 bases remained unmatched. The CDR3 DNA reads TGTGCCAGCAGACAGGGGAATGAAAAACTGTTTTTT. As protein: CASRQGNEKLFF.

This chain joins TRBV6-1 and TRBJ2-7; D unclear. This CDR3 comprises 10 residues. V lost 1 base and J lost 6, with 1 base in between. Germline values: CDR1 MNHNS, CDR2 SASEGT. The CDR3 DNA reads as TGTGCCAGCAGTGAAGGCGAGCAGTACTTC. Residues: CASSEGEQYF.

As DNA, the CDR3 is TGTGCCAGCAGCTTATATTCGGGCGGGAGAACCTACGAGCAGTACTTC. Translating gives CASSLYSGGRTYEQYF. The chain carries TRBV5-6 and TRBJ2-7; 7 positions match TRBD2. Germline CDR1 is SGHDT and CDR2 is YYEEEE. The V and J ends lost 2 bases and 2 bases, in that order; junction bases with no gene match: 10. The CDR3 loop spans 16 amino acids.

This chain joins TRBV5-4 and TRBJ2-7; 12 bases map to TRBD2. The CDR3 extends over 15 amino acids. Germline trimming cut 3 bases from V and 6 bases from J; bases unmatched to any gene: 7. Germline V lookup: CDR1 SGHNT, CDR2 YYREEE (reference sequence). The DNA for the CDR3 is TGTGCCAGCAGCTCGAGGACTAGCGGGAAATCCGAGCAGTACTTC. Amino acids: CASSSRTSGKSEQYF. Variable domain in full (rest from reference TRBV5-4 and TRBJ2-7): ETGVTQSPTHLIKTRGQQVTLRCSSQSGHNTVSWYQQALGQGPQFIFQYYREEENGRGNFPPRFSGLQFPNYSSELNVNALELDDSALYLCASSSRTSGKSEQYFGPGTRLTVT.

This clone was observed a handful of times. The chain joins TRBV28 to TRBJ1-5, with a tentative D call TRBD1 (5 bases). Germline-derived CDR1 and CDR2 are MDHEN and SYDVKM. The CDR3 is 14 residues long. V shed 7 bases and J shed 5 bases, with 15 bases lying between them. The CDR3 region has the DNA TGTGCCAGCACCCCCGGGGGAGGAGATCAGCCCCAGCATTTT. As protein: CASTPGGGDQPQHF.

This clone has a single count. The gene calls are TRBV11-2 and TRBJ1-4, with no clear D. Germline V gives CDR1 SGHAT, CDR2 FQNNGV. The CDR3 spans 13 residues. With 5 bases removed from V and 4 bases from J, the gap between germline ends came to 8 bases. The CDR3 coding sequence is TGTGCCAGCAGCCGCGAGGTTAATGAAAAACTGTTTTTT. Its translation is CASSREVNEKLFF. The whole variable domain, remainder taken from reference TRBV11-2 and TRBJ1-4, is EAGVAQSPRYKIIEKRQSVAFWCNPISGHATLYWYQQILGQGPKLLIQFQNNGVVDDSQLPKDRFSAERLKGVDSTLKIQPAKLEDSAVYLCASSREVNEKLFFGSGTQLSVL.

This clone was counted a few times. The CDR3, as DNA: TGTGCCAGCTCACCGGGACAGACTCAACCTTATGGCTACACCTTC. This encodes CASSPGQTQPYGYTF. The chain links TRBV18 to TRBJ1-2; 7 positions match TRBD1. Looked up from germline, CDR1 is KGHSH and CDR2 is LQKENI. Trimming cost V 3 bases and J 5 bases; bases outside gene matches: 9. This CDR3 comprises 15 residues.

The chain carries TRBV9 and TRBJ2-2; D remains unclear. The CDR3 is 13 residues long. CDR1 and CDR2 from the germline V gene are SGDLS and YYNGEE. Trimming removed 0 bases from V and 6 bases from J, with 6 bases in between. DNA of the CDR3: TGTGCCAGCAGCGTAGGGAGTTCCGGGGAGCTGTTTTTT. This sequence encodes CASSVGSSGELFF.

This chain connects TRBV9 to TRBJ1-3, with D perhaps matching TRBD1 (5 bases). This CDR3 comprises 16 residues. The V end was cut by 4 bases, the J end by 0 bases, with 14 bases between. Germline V gene data show CDR1 as SGDLS and CDR2 as YYNGEE. The CDR3: CASSHRDYDSGNTIYF. As DNA, the CDR3 is TGTGCCAGCAGCCATAGGGACTATGACTCTGGAAACACCATATATTTT.

V gene TRBV28 combines with J gene TRBJ1-5, with a tentative D call TRBD1 (6 bases). V lost 10 bases and J lost 2, with 15 bases in between. The CDR3 length is 14 residues. CDR1 MDHEN and CDR2 SYDVKM come from the germline V gene. CDR3 protein: CANGGGGGNQPQHF. The CDR3 bases are TGTGCCAACGGCGGGGGGGGCGGCAATCAGCCCCAGCATTTT.

This chain joins TRBV28 and TRBJ1-2; perhaps TRBD1 as D (5 bases). The CDR3 consists of 15 residues. V lost 7 bases and J lost 6, with 21 bases in between. Germline assignment: CDR1 MDHEN and CDR2 SYDVKM. The CDR3 DNA reads TGTGCCAGCAATCAAACACCGACAGACGGGAATGGCTACACCTTC. As protein: CASNQTPTDGNGYTF.

The gene calls are TRBV4-1 and TRBJ2-3; either TRBD1 or TRBD2 may supply D (5 bases each). Trimming pared 0 bases from V and 1 base from J, leaving 8 bases between. Germline loops: CDR1 MGHRA, CDR2 YSYEKL. This CDR3 contains 15 residues. The CDR3 nucleotides are TGCGCCAGCAGCCAAGACTGGGACGGCACAGATACGCAGTATTTT. Its translation is CASSQDWDGTDTQYF.

This clone was observed once. The rearrangement uses TRBV2 and TRBJ2-3; 10 nucleotides line up with TRBD2. The CDR3 runs 16 residues. Germline loops: CDR1 SNHLY, CDR2 FYNNEI. V lost 2 bases and J lost 0; bases outside the gene matches: 2. CDR3 sequence: CASSEWTSGSTDTQYF. CDR3 bases: TGTGCCAGCAGTGAATGGACTAGCGGTAGCACAGATACGCAGTATTTT.